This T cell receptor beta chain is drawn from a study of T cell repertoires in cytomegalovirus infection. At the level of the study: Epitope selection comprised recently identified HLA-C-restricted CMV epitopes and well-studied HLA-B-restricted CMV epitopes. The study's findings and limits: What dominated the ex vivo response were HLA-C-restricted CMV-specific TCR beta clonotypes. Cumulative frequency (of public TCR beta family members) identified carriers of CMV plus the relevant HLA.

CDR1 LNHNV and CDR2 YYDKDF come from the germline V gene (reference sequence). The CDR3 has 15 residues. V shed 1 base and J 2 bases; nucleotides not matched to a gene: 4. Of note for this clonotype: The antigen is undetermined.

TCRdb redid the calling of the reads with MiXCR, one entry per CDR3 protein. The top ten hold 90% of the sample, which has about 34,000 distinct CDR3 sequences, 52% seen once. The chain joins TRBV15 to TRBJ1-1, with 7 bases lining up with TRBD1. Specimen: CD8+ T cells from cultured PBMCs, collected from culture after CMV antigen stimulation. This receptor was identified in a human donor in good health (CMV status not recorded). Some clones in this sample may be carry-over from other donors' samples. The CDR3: CATSRVRQGNTEAFF. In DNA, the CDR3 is TGTGCCACCAGCAGAGTTCGACAGGGAAACACTGAAGCTTTCTTT.